Listed below are T cell receptor beta chains from one sample, sequenced in a study of radiotherapy plus CTLA-4 blockade in lung cancer. TCRdb's table, derived via immunoSEQ multiplex PCR, lists solely in-frame clones and lacks some. The sample lists about 57,000 clones, 70% to 85% occurring once. The specimen was peripheral blood, collected from a patient treated with radiotherapy plus ipilimumab. The receptors stem from a human donor with non-small cell lung cancer who had a complete response to radiotherapy plus ipilimumab. Both conserved end residues are part of each CDR3. A D gene is named only where the DNA matches it firmly. Not every row has a clone size; where given, it reads once, few, many or a size class.

j_gene,abundance,d_gene,v_gene,CDR3aa,CDR3nt
TRBJ2-4,NA,TRBD2,TRBV10-3,CAISSGEAKNIQYF,TGTGCCATCAGTAGCGGGGAAGCCAAAAACATTCAGTACTTC
TRBJ1-4,NA,TRBD1,TRBV7-8,CASSLTRGLREKLFF,TGTGCCAGCAGCTTAACCAGGGGGCTGAGGGAAAAACTGTTTTTT
TRBJ2-3,NA,NA,TRBV4-1,CASSQGWSNTDTQYF,TGCGCCAGCAGCCAAGGATGGAGTAACACAGATACGCAGTATTTT
TRBJ2-7,NA,NA,TRBV6-5,CASSPRQAARYEQYF,TGTGCCAGCAGTCCTCGACAGGCGGCGCGGTACGAGCAGTACTTC
TRBJ2-3,NA,NA,TRBV7-2,CASSLQGTDTQYF,TGTGCCAGCAGCCTACAGGGTACAGATACGCAGTATTTT
TRBJ2-1,NA,NA,TRBV7-2,CASTWGHLYNEQFF,TGTGCCAGCACCTGGGGACATTTATACAATGAGCAGTTCTTC
TRBJ2-1,NA,NA,TRBV27,CASSSWRGLGPSNEQFF,TGTGCCAGCAGCTCCTGGAGGGGGCTCGGTCCGAGTAATGAGCAGTTCTTC
TRBJ1-1,NA,NA,TRBV5-3,CARSLGATEAFF,TGTGCCAGAAGCTTGGGGGCCACTGAAGCTTTCTTT
TRBJ2-7,few,NA,TRBV29-1,CSVGVPPSYEQYF,TGCAGCGTTGGCGTCCCGCCGTCCTACGAGCAGTACTTC
TRBJ1-5,NA,TRBD1,TRBV4-3,CASSQGPTGNQPQHF,TGCGCCAGCAGCCAAGGCCCGACAGGGAATCAGCCCCAGCATTTT
TRBJ2-7,NA,NA,TRBV19,CATRSGGRYEQYF,TGTGCCACCAGATCCGGGGGGCGATACGAGCAGTACTTC
TRBJ2-2,NA,TRBD2,TRBV6-4,CASSDSMSGRSTGELFF,TGTGCCAGCAGTGACTCGATGAGCGGGAGGTCCACCGGGGAGCTGTTTTTT
TRBJ2-2,NA,NA,TRBV13,CASSLGGRGGELFF,TGTGCCAGCAGCTTAGGGGGGAGAGGCGGGGAGCTGTTTTTT
TRBJ2-5,NA,NA,TRBV30,CAWRPQGAPETQYF,TGTGCCTGGAGACCCCAAGGGGCCCCCGAGACCCAGTACTTC
TRBJ2-2,NA,TRBD1,TRBV7-9,CASRLTGPDTGELFF,TGTGCCAGCAGGTTGACAGGGCCGGACACCGGGGAGCTGTTTTTT
TRBJ1-1,NA,TRBD1,TRBV10-3,CAISSGTGILNTEAFF,TGTGCCATCAGCTCCGGGACAGGCATCCTGAACACTGAAGCTTTCTTT
TRBJ2-5,NA,TRBD1,TRBV5-6,CASSLYRGLETQYF,TGTGCCAGCAGCTTATACAGGGGGCTGGAGACCCAGTACTTC
TRBJ1-6,NA,NA,TRBV27,CASSRSYNSPLHF,TGTGCCAGCAGTCGCTCCTATAATTCACCCCTCCACTTT
TRBJ1-2,few,TRBD1,TRBV28,CASSRTGTGGVGYTF,TGTGCCAGCAGTAGAACCGGGACAGGGGGCGTCGGCTACACCTTC
TRBJ2-1,NA,TRBD2,TRBV30,CAWSPSGRRNEQFF,TGTGCCTGGAGTCCAAGCGGGAGAAGGAATGAGCAGTTCTTC
TRBJ1-2,NA,NA,TRBV20-1,CSANSNYGYTF,TGCAGTGCAAACAGCAACTATGGCTACACCTTC
TRBJ2-6,NA,NA,TRBV6-1,CASSARRIYSSGANVLTF,TGTGCCAGCAGTGCCAGGCGAATTTATAGCTCTGGGGCCAACGTCCTGACTTTC
TRBJ1-2,NA,NA,TRBV4-3,CASSQEASSVGVNYGYTF,TGCGCCAGCAGCCAAGAGGCCTCAAGTGTAGGGGTAAACTATGGCTACACCTTC
TRBJ2-1,NA,TRBD2,TRBV19,CASYNTGTSVRMNEQFF,TGTGCCAGTTACAATACCGGGACTAGCGTAAGGATGAATGAGCAGTTCTTC
TRBJ1-2,NA,TRBD1,TRBV19,CASSTRQGAAPLGYTF,TGTGCCAGTAGTACTCGACAGGGGGCGGCCCCTCTTGGCTACACCTTC
TRBJ2-1,NA,TRBD2,TRBV7-2,CASSLLRGANEQFF,TGTGCCAGCAGCTTACTGCGGGGGGCCAATGAGCAGTTCTTC
TRBJ2-3,once,TRBD2,TRBV11-3,CASSSGLAGGTDTQYF,TGTGCCAGCAGCTCGGGACTAGCGGGGGGGACAGATACGCAGTATTTT
TRBJ1-4,many,TRBD1,TRBV9,CASSVVGTGSEKLFF,TGTGCCAGCAGCGTAGTGGGGACAGGGAGCGAAAAACTGTTTTTT
TRBJ1-1,NA,TRBD1,TRBV19,CASSATGTANTEAFF,TGTGCCAGTAGCGCAACCGGGACAGCGAACACTGAAGCTTTCTTT
TRBJ2-2,few,TRBD2,TRBV18,CASSPLAGTGELFF,TGTGCCAGCTCACCGCTAGCGGGCACCGGGGAGCTGTTTTTT
TRBJ2-3,NA,NA,TRBV30,CAWSLSRGGTDTQYF,TGTGCCTGGAGTCTAAGCAGGGGGGGCACAGATACGCAGTATTTT
TRBJ1-2,few,TRBD1,TRBV2,CASSDGPGGTGDDGYTF,TGTGCCAGCAGTGATGGGCCCGGGGGGACAGGAGATGATGGCTACACCTTC
TRBJ1-3,NA,TRBD1,TRBV7-2,CASIRDSGVDTIYF,TGTGCCAGCATCAGGGACAGTGGGGTGGACACCATATATTTT
TRBJ2-1,NA,TRBD2,TRBV7-2,CASRRLAGGDNEQFF,TGTGCCAGCAGGAGACTAGCGGGAGGGGACAATGAGCAGTTCTTC
TRBJ1-6,few,TRBD1,TRBV6-1,CATQDRENSPLHF,TGTGCCACCCAGGACAGGGAAAATTCACCCCTCCACTTT
TRBJ2-1,NA,TRBD2,TRBV10-1,CASSRAGGYNEQFF,TGCGCCAGCAGTAGGGCGGGAGGATACAATGAGCAGTTCTTC
TRBJ2-1,few,TRBD2,TRBV6-6,CASSARTSGTYNEQFF,TGTGCCAGCAGTGCAAGGACTAGCGGGACCTACAATGAGCAGTTCTTC
TRBJ1-2,NA,NA,TRBV30,CARSLTGGYTF,TGTGCCCGGAGTTTGACAGGTGGCTACACCTTC
TRBJ2-1,NA,TRBD1,TRBV19,CASSGTEYNEQFF,TGTGCCAGTAGCGGGACAGAGTACAATGAGCAGTTCTTC
TRBJ2-3,NA,NA,TRBV5-4,CASSLGTGNPQMTQYF,TGTGCCAGCAGCTTAGGCACAGGCAATCCACAGATGACGCAGTATTTT